Listed below are T cell receptor beta chains from one sample, sequenced in a study of control samples from healthy donors and cancer patients. Repertoires were generated with immunoSEQ multiplex PCR, while TCRdb's copy carries only in-frame clones and drops some. This sample yields hundreds of thousands of clones, of which 90% are seen a single time; roughly 6.4% belongs to the top ten. The sequencing input was PBMCs. Source of these receptors: a man aged 40-55 years with head and neck cancer. Each CDR3 is given with its conserved first and last residue. A D gene is named only where the DNA matches it firmly. The size field is filled for only some rows; it gives once, few, many or a size class.

size,J,V,D,CDR3,DNA
.,TRBJ2-3,TRBV7-9,.,CASSSTRDHTDTQYF,TGTGCCAGCAGCTCGACCCGGGACCACACAGATACGCAGTATTTT
.,TRBJ1-5,TRBV11-2,TRBD1,CATSRDRVNQPQHF,TGTGCCACGTCCCGGGACAGGGTCAATCAGCCCCAGCATTTT
.,TRBJ2-1,TRBV11-2,.,CASSLPIGVSRDEQFF,TGTGCCAGCAGCTTGCCCATTGGGGTAAGTAGGGATGAGCAGTTCTTC
.,TRBJ1-2,TRBV2,.,CASSPEPAGNYGYTF,TGTGCCAGCAGTCCGGAGCCTGCGGGGAACTATGGCTACACCTTC
.,TRBJ2-2,TRBV27,.,CASSSSGPNTGELFF,TGTGCCAGCAGTTCCAGCGGGCCGAACACCGGGGAGCTGTTTTTT
once,TRBJ2-3,TRBV11-2,.,CASSWRGGTDTQYF,TGTGCCAGCAGCTGGAGGGGGGGCACAGATACGCAGTATTTT
.,TRBJ1-2,TRBV4-1,.,CASSQDGYGYTF,TGCGCCAGCAGCCAAGATGGGTATGGCTACACCTTC
.,TRBJ1-5,TRBV12-3/TRBV12-4,.,CASSQVSNQPQHF,TGTGCCAGCAGTCAAGTGAGCAATCAGCCCCAGCATTTT
.,TRBJ1-5,TRBV6-6,TRBD1,CASSFEQGGNQPQHF,TGTGCCAGCAGCTTTGAACAGGGGGGCAATCAGCCCCAGCATTTT
.,TRBJ1-5,TRBV7-2,.,CASSSGIQVNQPQHF,TGTGCCAGCAGCTCGGGGATTCAGGTCAATCAGCCCCAGCATTTT
.,TRBJ1-1,TRBV5-1,.,CASSLEGTTEAFF,TGCGCCAGCAGCTTGGAGGGGACCACTGAAGCCTTCTTT
.,TRBJ2-1,TRBV7-2,TRBD1,CASSQGTGWSNEQFF,TGTGCCAGCAGCCAAGGGACAGGGTGGAGCAATGAGCAGTTCTTC
.,TRBJ2-2,TRBV5-8,.,CASSLGTVALNTGELFF,TGTGCCAGCAGCTTGGGGACCGTCGCCCTGAACACCGGGGAGCTGTTTTTT
.,TRBJ1-1,TRBV5-6,.,CASSPGTRPVEAFF,TGTGCCAGCAGCCCAGGGACAAGGCCGGTTGAAGCTTTCTTT
.,TRBJ2-1,TRBV9,TRBD2,CASSAHLTSGSTGGHNEQFF,TGTGCCAGCAGCGCCCACCTTACTAGCGGGAGTACAGGGGGACACAATGAGCAGTTCTTC
once,TRBJ2-7,TRBV28,TRBD1,CASTRQGSSYEQYF,TGTGCCAGCACTCGACAGGGGAGCTCCTACGAGCAGTACTTC
.,TRBJ2-7,TRBV5-4,.,CASSLESSYEQYF,TGTGCCAGCAGCTTGGAGAGCTCCTACGAGCAGTACTTC
.,TRBJ2-7,TRBV6-2/TRBV6-3,.,CASSNGLPYEQYF,TGTGCCAGCAGTAACGGTTTGCCGTACGAGCAGTACTTC
.,TRBJ2-5,TRBV19,TRBD1,CASKGRQGPSETQYF,TGTGCCAGTAAGGGGAGACAGGGGCCATCAGAGACCCAGTACTTC
.,TRBJ1-6,TRBV6-1,.,CASSERGVQPSSPLHF,TGTGCCAGCAGTGAACGGGGAGTACAACCTAGTTCACCCCTCCACTTT
.,TRBJ2-3,TRBV14,TRBD2,CASSQGRGLSSTDTQYF,TGTGCCAGCAGCCAGGGGAGGGGCCTCTCGAGCACAGATACGCAGTATTTT
.,TRBJ2-2,TRBV5-1,.,CASSLNTGELFF,TGCGCCAGCAGCTTAAACACCGGGGAGCTGTTTTTT
once,TRBJ1-4,TRBV30,.,CAWSADRRRTNEKLFF,TGTGCCTGGAGTGCCGACAGACGAAGAACTAATGAAAAACTGTTTTTT
.,TRBJ1-1,TRBV11-2,.,CASSLRGEAFF,TGTGCCAGCAGCTTACGCGGTGAAGCTTTCTTT
.,TRBJ2-1,TRBV9,TRBD1,CASSLGGQGLWDEQFF,TGTGCCAGCAGCCTAGGGGGACAGGGGCTTTGGGATGAGCAGTTCTTC
once,TRBJ2-2,TRBV11-2,TRBD2,CASSLGLGSTGELFF,TGTGCCAGCAGCTTGGGACTAGGAAGCACCGGGGAGCTGTTTTTT
.,TRBJ2-3,TRBV7-9,.,CASSPPTATSTDTQYF,TGTGCCAGCAGCCCCCCGACAGCTACTAGCACAGATACGCAGTATTTT
.,TRBJ2-1,TRBV11-1,TRBD2,CASSLGLAGGGEQFF,TGTGCCAGCAGCCTGGGACTAGCGGGAGGCGGCGAGCAGTTCTTC
.,TRBJ1-5,TRBV12-3/TRBV12-4,.,CASSSGLGQPQHF,TGTGCCAGCAGTTCGGGACTGGGCCAGCCCCAGCATTTT
few,TRBJ2-6,TRBV13,.,CASSLEFGLVDGANVLTF,TGTGCCAGCAGCTTAGAGTTCGGCTTAGTCGACGGGGCCAACGTCCTGACTTTC
.,TRBJ1-2,TRBV24-1,.,CATSDQYGYTF,TGTGCCACCAGTGATCAGTACGGCTACACCTTC